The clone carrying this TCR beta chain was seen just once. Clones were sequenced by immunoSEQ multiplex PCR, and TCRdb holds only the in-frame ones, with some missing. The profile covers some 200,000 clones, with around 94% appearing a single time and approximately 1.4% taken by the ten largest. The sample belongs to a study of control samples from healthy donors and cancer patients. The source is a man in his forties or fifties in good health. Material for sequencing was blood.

CDR3 region: CASSLEGNYNQPQHF. CDR3 sequence (DNA): TGCGCCAGCAGCTTGGAGGGTAATTACAATCAGCCCCAGCATTTT. The gene calls are TRBV5-1 and TRBJ1-5; D remains unclear. CDR3 length equals 15 residues. The germline gives CDR1 SGHRS, CDR2 YFSETQ. Trimming took off 0 bases at V and 3 bases at J, with 10 bases between the two ends.